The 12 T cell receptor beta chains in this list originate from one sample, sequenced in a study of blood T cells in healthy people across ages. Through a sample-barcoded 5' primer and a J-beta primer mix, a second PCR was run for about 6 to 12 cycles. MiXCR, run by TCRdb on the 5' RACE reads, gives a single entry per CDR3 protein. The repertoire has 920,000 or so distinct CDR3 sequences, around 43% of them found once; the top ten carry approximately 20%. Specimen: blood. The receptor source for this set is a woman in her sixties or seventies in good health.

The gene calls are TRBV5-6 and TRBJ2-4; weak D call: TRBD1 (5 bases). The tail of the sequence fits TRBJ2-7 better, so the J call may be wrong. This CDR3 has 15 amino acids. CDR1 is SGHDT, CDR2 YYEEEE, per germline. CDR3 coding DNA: TGTGCCAGCAGCTTGGGCCGCAGGGAACTCTTCGAGCAGTACTTC. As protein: CASSLGRRELFEQYF.

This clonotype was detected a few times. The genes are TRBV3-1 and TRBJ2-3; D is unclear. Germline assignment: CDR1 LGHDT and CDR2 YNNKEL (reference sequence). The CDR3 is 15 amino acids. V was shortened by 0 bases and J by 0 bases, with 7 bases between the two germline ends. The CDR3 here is CASSQEHGSTDTQYF. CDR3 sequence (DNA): TGTGCCAGCAGCCAAGAGCATGGAAGCACAGATACGCAGTATTTT.

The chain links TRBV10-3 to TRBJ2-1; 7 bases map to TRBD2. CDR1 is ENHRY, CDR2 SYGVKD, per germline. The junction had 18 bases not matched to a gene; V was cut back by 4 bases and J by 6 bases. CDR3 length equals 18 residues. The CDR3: CAISVSSGTARGVNEQFF. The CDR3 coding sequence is TGTGCCATCAGTGTATCCAGCGGGACGGCCCGCGGGGTCAATGAGCAGTTCTTC.

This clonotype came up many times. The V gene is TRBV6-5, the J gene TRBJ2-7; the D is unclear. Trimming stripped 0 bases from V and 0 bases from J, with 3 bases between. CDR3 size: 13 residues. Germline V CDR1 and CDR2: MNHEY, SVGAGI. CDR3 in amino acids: CASSYSSSYEQYF. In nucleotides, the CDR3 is TGTGCCAGCAGTTACTCTAGCTCCTACGAGCAGTACTTC.

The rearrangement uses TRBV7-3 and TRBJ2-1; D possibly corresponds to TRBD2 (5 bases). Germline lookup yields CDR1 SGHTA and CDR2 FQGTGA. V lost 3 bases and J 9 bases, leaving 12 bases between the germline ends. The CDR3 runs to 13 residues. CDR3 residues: CASSFSPSGEQFF. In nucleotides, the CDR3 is TGTGCCAGCAGCTTCAGCCCGAGCGGTGAGCAGTTCTTC.

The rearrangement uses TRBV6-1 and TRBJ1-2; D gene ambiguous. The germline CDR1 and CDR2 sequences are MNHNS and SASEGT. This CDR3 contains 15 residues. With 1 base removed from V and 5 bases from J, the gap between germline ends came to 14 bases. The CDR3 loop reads CASSEGRPALYGYTF. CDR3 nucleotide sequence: TGTGCCAGCAGTGAAGGCAGGCCTGCTCTTTATGGCTACACCTTC.

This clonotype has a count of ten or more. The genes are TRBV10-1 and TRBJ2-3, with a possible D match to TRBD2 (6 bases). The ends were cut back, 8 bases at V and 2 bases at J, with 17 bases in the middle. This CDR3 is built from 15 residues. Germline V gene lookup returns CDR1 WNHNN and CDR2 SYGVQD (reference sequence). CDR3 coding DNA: TGCGCCAGCTCACCCCTTGGAGGGGCCACAGATACGCAGTATTTT. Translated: CASSPLGGATDTQYF.

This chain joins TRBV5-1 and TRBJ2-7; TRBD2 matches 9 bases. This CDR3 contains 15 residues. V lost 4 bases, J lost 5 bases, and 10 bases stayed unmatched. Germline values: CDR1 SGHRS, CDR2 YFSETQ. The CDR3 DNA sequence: TGCGCCAGCAGCACAGATAGCGGGAGAGGCAACGAGCAGTACTTC. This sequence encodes CASSTDSGRGNEQYF.

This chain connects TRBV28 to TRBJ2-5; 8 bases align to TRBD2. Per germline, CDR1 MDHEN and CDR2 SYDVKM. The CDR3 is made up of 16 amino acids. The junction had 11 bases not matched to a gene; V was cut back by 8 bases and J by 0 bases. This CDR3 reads CASFGKLAEYQETQYF. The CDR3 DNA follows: TGTGCCAGCTTCGGGAAACTAGCGGAGTACCAAGAGACCCAGTACTTC.

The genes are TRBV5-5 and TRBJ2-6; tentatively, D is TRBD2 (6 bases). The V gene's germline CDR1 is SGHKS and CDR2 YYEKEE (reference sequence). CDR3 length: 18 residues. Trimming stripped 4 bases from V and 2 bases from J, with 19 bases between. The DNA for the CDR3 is TGTGCCAGCAGCGCTGTGATGGGGGGAAGGGCTGGGGCCAACGTCCTGACTTTC. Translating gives CASSAVMGGRAGANVLTF. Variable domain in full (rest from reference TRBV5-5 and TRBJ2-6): DAGVTQSPTHLIKTRGQQVTLRCSPISGHKSVSWYQQVLGQGPQFIFQYYEKEERGRGNFPDRFSARQFPNYSSELNVNALLLGDSALYLCASSAVMGGRAGANVLTFGAGSRLTVL.

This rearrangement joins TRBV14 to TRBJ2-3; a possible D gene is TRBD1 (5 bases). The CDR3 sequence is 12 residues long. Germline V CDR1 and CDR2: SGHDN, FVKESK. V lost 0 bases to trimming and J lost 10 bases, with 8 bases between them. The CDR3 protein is CASSQDRGSQYF. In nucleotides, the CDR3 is TGTGCCAGCAGCCAAGATAGGGGCTCGCAGTATTTT.

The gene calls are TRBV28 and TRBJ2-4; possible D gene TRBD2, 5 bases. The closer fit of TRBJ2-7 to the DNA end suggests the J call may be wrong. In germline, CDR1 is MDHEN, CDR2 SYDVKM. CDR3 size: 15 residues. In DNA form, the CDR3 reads TGTGCCAGCAGTTTATCGGCAGCTAGCACCTACGAGCAGTACTTC. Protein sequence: CASSLSAASTYEQYF.